This T cell receptor (beta chain) derives from a study of blood T cells in healthy people across ages. Approximately 10 milliliters was the volume of peripheral blood drawn from each donor. Next came a second PCR, run for about 6 to 11 cycles, which used a sample-barcoded 5' primer along with a J-beta primer mix. One entry per CDR3 protein results from TCRdb running MiXCR on the 5' RACE reads. The sample holds over 1.5 million distinct CDR3 sequences, 49% seen once. Deletions cut 6 bases from V and 0 bases from J, with 15 bases between. CDR3 length: 16 amino acids. Germline values: CDR1 DFQATT, CDR2 SNEGSKA (reference sequence).

The TCR comes from a woman in her thirties or forties in good health. The chain joins TRBV20-1 to TRBJ2-6; possible D gene TRBD1, 6 bases. Sequenced sample: blood. The CDR3 reads CSASRDNRSGANVLTF. The CDR3, as DNA: TGCAGTGCCTCACGGGACAACCGCTCTGGGGCCAACGTCCTGACTTTC.